Reported below is one T cell receptor (beta chain). Its specificity is unknown. The sample comes from a study of T cell responses to AZD1222 COVID-19 vaccine. Measured with immunoSEQ multiplex PCR; TCRdb has only the in-frame clones, and not every one. Seen here are 84,000 or so clones, 90% observed once, and the top ten hold approximately 3%. Study observations and caveats: Regions 160-218 and 743-854 held dominance among vaccine-associated CD4 TCRs, which spanned spike.

Looked up from germline, CDR1 is SGHAT and CDR2 is FQDESV (reference sequence). Trimming shortened V by 0 bases and J by 5 bases, and 10 bases separated the two germline ends. CDR3 size: 14 residues. The origin of this receptor is an adult in good health. The chain couples TRBV11-1 to TRBJ2-5; D may be TRBD1 (6 bases). The material sequenced was peripheral blood, taken on day 0 of AZD1222 vaccination. CDR3 sequence (DNA): TGTGCCAGCAGCTTAGCGCACAGGGCGGAGACCCAGTACTTC. It is translated as CASSLAHRAETQYF. Supplemented by reference TRBV11-1 and TRBJ2-5, the full variable domain reads EAEVAQSPRYKITEKSQAVAFWCDPISGHATLYWYRQILGQGPELLVQFQDESVVDDSQLPKDRFSAERLKGVDSTLKIQPAELGDSAMYLCASSLAHRAETQYFGPGTRLLVL.